This entry lists 26 T cell receptor beta chains sequenced from one sample in a study of Ad26.COV2.S vaccination and SARS-CoV-2 variants. Clones were read by immunoSEQ multiplex PCR, and TCRdb kept only the in-frame ones, dropping some. The sample has around 310,000 clones; 85% to 90% are singletons. Treatment meaning: 15 to 20 received Ad26.COV2.S at low or high dose, single or two shots; about five received placebo; per-sample allocation not given. Collection of samples fell on day 63 after the first vaccine or placebo injection. Sequences were derived from peripheral blood, sampled in a trial of Ad26.COV2.S vaccine versus placebo. These TCRs come from a person aged 18-60 years who received the Ad26.COV2.S COVID-19 vaccine or a placebo.

The rearrangement joins TRBV5-8 to TRBJ1-1, with unresolved D. CDR1 is SGHTS and CDR2 is YDEGEE in the germline V gene. Trimming took 4 bases from V and 8 from J, leaving 9 bases between them. CDR3 size: 11 residues. CDR3 protein: CASSLGGEAFF. As DNA, the CDR3 is TGTGCCAGCAGCCTGGGAGGGGAAGCTTTCTTT.

In nucleotides, the CDR3 is TGTGCCAGCAGCTGGGGTAACAGGGGGGGGAATTCACCCCTCCACTTT. Its protein product is CASSWGNRGGNSPLHF. The chain uses TRBV5-4 and TRBJ1-6; TRBD1 matches 8 bases. The junction had 9 bases not matched to a gene; V was cut back by 3 bases and J by 7 bases. The germline V gene has CDR1 SGHNT and CDR2 YYREEE (reference sequence). CDR3 length: 16 residues.

The count of this clone is one. V and J are TRBV6-2 or TRBV6-3 and TRBJ2-2; D not resolved. In germline, CDR1 is MNHEY, CDR2 SVGEGT. The CDR3 totals 12 residues. V lost 4 bases, J lost 2 bases, and 2 bases lay in between. The DNA of the CDR3 is TGTGCCAGCAGTTTCAACACCGGGGAGCTGTTTTTT. The encoded protein is CASSFNTGELFF.

The chain recombines TRBV9 with TRBJ1-6; D ambiguous. The V end was cut by 0 bases, the J end by 9 bases, with 13 bases between. CDR1 SGDLS and CDR2 YYNGEE come from the germline V gene. The CDR3 runs 15 residues. As DNA, the CDR3 is TGTGCCAGCAGCGTAGGGGCGGGGTCCGGTTCACCCCTCCACTTT. Amino acid sequence: CASSVGAGSGSPLHF.

In this sample, this clone turned up once. The V and J genes are TRBV4-3 and TRBJ2-1, with D perhaps matching TRBD2 (5 bases). CDR1 is LGHNA and CDR2 is YSLEER in the germline V gene. This CDR3 has 18 amino acids. Trimming left V 0 bases short and J 6 bases short, with 21 bases between. For the CDR3, the DNA is TGCGCCAGCAGCCAAGATCCGGGCGGGCACACGGCCACCAATGAGCAGTTCTTC. Translating it yields CASSQDPGGHTATNEQFF.

The chain links TRBV7-9 to TRBJ1-1, with D perhaps TRBD1 (6 bases). Germline V gene sequence: CDR1 SEHNR, CDR2 FQNEAQ (reference sequence). The CDR3 runs 15 residues. V was pared by 3 bases and J by 5 bases, with 16 bases between. The CDR3, as DNA: TGTGCCAGCAGCTTTCCGCAAGGGGGTCGTACTGAAGCTTTCTTT. This gives the protein CASSFPQGGRTEAFF.

The chain employs TRBV30 and TRBJ2-1; 8 bases align to TRBD2. The CDR3 extends over 14 amino acids. Germline lookup yields CDR1 GTSNPN and CDR2 SVGIG (reference sequence). Trimming cost V 5 bases and J 0 bases; bases outside gene matches: 3. The CDR3 is CAWVTSGSYNEQFF. For the CDR3, the DNA is TGTGCCTGGGTTACTAGCGGCTCCTACAATGAGCAGTTCTTC.

This clone was observed once. V and J are TRBV14 and TRBJ1-1, with D maybe TRBD1 (6 bases). V shed 5 bases and J shed 1 base, with 14 bases lying between them. The germline gives CDR1 SGHDN, CDR2 FVKESK. This CDR3 comprises 15 residues. The CDR3 sequence is CASSSADRRNTEAFF. CDR3 in DNA: TGTGCCAGCAGCAGCGCAGACAGGAGGAACACTGAAGCTTTCTTT. Based on the CDR3 plus reference TRBV14 and TRBJ1-1, the full variable domain is EAGVTQFPSHSVIEKGQTVTLRCDPISGHDNLYWYRRVMGKEIKFLLHFVKESKQDESGMPNNRFLAERTGGTYSTLKVQPAELEDSGVYFCASSSADRRNTEAFFGQGTRLTVV.

This sequence joins TRBV9 and TRBJ1-2; 9 positions agree with TRBD1. Trimming at V came to 5 bases and at J to 12 bases, leaving 5 bases not matched to a gene. The germline CDR1 and CDR2 sequences are SGDLS and YYNGEE. The CDR3 is 11 residues long. The CDR3 DNA follows: TGTGCCAGCAGGGGACAGGGACGGGACACCTTC. Translation: CASRGQGRDTF.

V is TRBV27 and J is TRBJ1-2; D unresolved. From germline, CDR1 is MNHEY and CDR2 SMNVEV (reference sequence). CDR3 length: 14 amino acids. The V end lost 1 base, the J end lost 7 bases, and 13 bases lay between the germline ends. CDR3 protein: CASSLYQEALGYTF. The CDR3 bases are TGTGCCAGCAGTTTATACCAAGAGGCTCTTGGCTACACCTTC.

This sequence joins TRBV18 and TRBJ2-1; TRBD2 matches 15 bases. The CDR3 length is 17 residues. J was trimmed by 8 bases and V by 2 bases; bases with no gene match: 7. Germline CDR1 KGHSH, CDR2 LQKENI. This chain's CDR3 is CASSPGTSGRYSDEQFF. The CDR3, as DNA: TGTGCCAGCTCACCAGGGACTAGCGGGAGGTATAGCGATGAGCAGTTCTTC.

The DNA of the CDR3 is TGTGCCAGCAGCTTAGGTGGGGGAGATGAGCAGTTCTTC. Its translation: CASSLGGGDEQFF. The chain joins TRBV7-9 to TRBJ2-1; perhaps D is TRBD1 or TRBD2 (5 bases each). The germline gives CDR1 SEHNR, CDR2 FQNEAQ (reference sequence). This CDR3 is 13 amino acids long. V was pared by 1 base and J by 8 bases, with 9 bases between.

This chain uses TRBV6-5 with TRBJ2-1; TRBD2 matches 11 bases. Germline values: CDR1 MNHEY, CDR2 SVGAGI. Germline trimming cut 2 bases from V and 14 bases from J; bases unmatched to any gene: 11. The CDR3 has 15 amino acids. The DNA of the CDR3 is TGTGCCAGCAGTTACGCGGCTAGCGGGAGGAGGGGCAAGTTCTTC. Its translation is CASSYAASGRRGKFF.

The rearrangement joins TRBV19 to TRBJ2-6; unclear D gene. V shed 8 bases and J shed 1 base, with 9 bases lying between them. The CDR3 runs 14 residues. Looked up from germline, CDR1 is LNHDA and CDR2 is SQIVND (reference sequence). The CDR3, as DNA: TGTGCCAGTGTTGACATGTCTGGGGCCAACGTCCTGACTTTC. It specifies CASVDMSGANVLTF.

The V and J genes are TRBV5-8 and TRBJ2-1; TRBD1 agrees at 7 bases. Per the germline V gene, CDR1 is SGHTS and CDR2 is YDEGEE. The CDR3 has 15 amino acids. The J segment lost 0 bases and the V segment lost 3 bases, leaving 3 bases of the junction unmatched. As DNA, the CDR3 is TGTGCCAGCAGCTCCCCAGGGGGCTCCTACAATGAGCAGTTCTTC. This sequence encodes CASSSPGGSYNEQFF. The variable domain in full, with the rest retrieved from reference TRBV5-8 and TRBJ2-1, is EAGVTQSPTHLIKTRGQQATLRCSPISGHTSVYWYQQALGLGLQFLLWYDEGEERNRGNFPPRFSGRQFPNYSSELNVNALELEDSALYLCASSSPGGSYNEQFFGPGTRLTVL.

The chain carries TRBV7-7 and TRBJ2-2, with unresolved D. The CDR3 is 14 residues long. The germline V and J ends were trimmed by 0 bases and 5 bases, with 7 bases remaining between them. CDR1 is SSHAT and CDR2 is FNYEAQ in the germline V gene (reference sequence). CDR3: CASSLALGTGELFF. The CDR3 nucleotides read TGTGCCAGCAGCTTAGCGCTGGGGACCGGGGAGCTGTTTTTT.

This sequence joins TRBV9 and TRBJ1-4, with 11 bases identical to TRBD1. With 4 bases clipped from V and 6 bases from J, the junction kept 5 bases outside the gene matches. The germline V gene has CDR1 SGDLS and CDR2 YYNGEE. The CDR3 has 15 amino acids. CDR3 sequence reads: CASSSDRGPDEKLFF. CDR3 coding DNA: TGTGCCAGCAGCTCGGACAGGGGGCCGGATGAAAAACTGTTTTTT.

In this sample, this clone turned up once. V gene TRBV5-1 combines with J gene TRBJ2-1, with no clear D. The CDR3 length is 15 residues. Per the germline V gene, CDR1 is SGHRS and CDR2 is YFSETQ. The V and J ends lost 3 bases and 0 bases respectively, with 10 bases between them. CDR3 nucleotides: TGCGCCAGCAGCTCAGACTTGACCTCCTACAATGAGCAGTTCTTC. Its protein product is CASSSDLTSYNEQFF.

The V call is TRBV6-4, the J call TRBJ2-3; D is unresolved. Trimming took 2 bases from V and 1 from J, leaving 4 bases between them. CDR3 length: 13 amino acids. CDR1 and CDR2 from the germline V gene are MRHNA and SNTAGT. The CDR3: CASSDRGTDTQYF. In DNA form, the CDR3 reads TGTGCCAGCAGTGACAGGGGCACAGATACGCAGTATTTT.

A single count supports this clone. The chain employs TRBV20-1 and TRBJ1-2; the D gene is possibly TRBD1 (5 bases). V gave up 3 bases and J gave up 6 bases, with 14 bases separating them. CDR1 and CDR2 from the germline V gene are DFQATT and SNEGSKA (reference sequence). The CDR3 contains 13 residues. The CDR3 protein is CSASPTWGDGYTF. CDR3 bases: TGCAGTGCTAGTCCGACCTGGGGGGATGGCTACACCTTC.

This chain links TRBV14 with TRBJ2-1; TRBD2 agrees at 9 bases. V lost 6 bases and J lost 8; bases outside the gene matches: 20. The germline CDR1 and CDR2 sequences are SGHDN and FVKESK. The CDR3 covers 18 residues. CDR3 sequence reads: CASSPTISSGAPRDEQFF. CDR3 sequence (DNA): TGTGCCAGCAGTCCCACCATCTCTAGCGGGGCTCCTCGGGATGAGCAGTTCTTC.

The chain combines TRBV9 with TRBJ1-1; D not certain. CDR1 and CDR2 from the germline V gene are SGDLS and YYNGEE. This CDR3 is built from 15 residues. Trimming cost V 4 bases and J 0 bases, with 13 bases left between them. CDR3 nucleotides: TGTGCCAGCAGCCCCGTGGGCAGATTGAACACTGAAGCTTTCTTT. This sequence encodes CASSPVGRLNTEAFF. Filled out from reference TRBV9 and TRBJ1-1, the complete variable domain reads DSGVTQTPKHLITATGQRVTLRCSPRSGDLSVYWYQQSLDQGLQFLIQYYNGEERAKGNILERFSAQQFPDLHSELNLSSLELGDSALYFCASSPVGRLNTEAFFGQGTRLTVV.

V and J are TRBV7-8 and TRBJ2-2; 8 bases are shared with TRBD1. Trimming at V came to 5 bases and at J to 6 bases, leaving 8 bases not matched to a gene. The CDR3 has 15 residues. Germline CDR1 SGHVS, CDR2 FQNEAQ. The DNA of the CDR3 is TGTGCCAGCAGCCTTAGGACAGGGAGCCCCGGGGAGCTGTTTTTT. Protein product: CASSLRTGSPGELFF.

In DNA form, the CDR3 reads TGTGCCTGGAGTTCCTTAGGCGCTGAAGCTTTCTTT. It yields the protein CAWSSLGAEAFF. This chain connects TRBV30 to TRBJ1-1; no clear D. Germline V lookup: CDR1 GTSNPN, CDR2 SVGIG (reference sequence). The CDR3 is 12 residues long. Trimming pared 2 bases from V and 6 bases from J, leaving 10 bases between. The full variable domain, its missing parts supplied by reference TRBV30 and TRBJ1-1, is SQTIHQWPATLVQPVGSPLSLECTVEGTSNPNLYWYRQAAGRGLQLLFYSVGIGQISSEVPQNLSASRPQDRQFILSSKKLLLSDSGFYLCAWSSLGAEAFFGQGTRLTVV.

This clone appeared once. A read error may account for a junction end that differs from germline. The chain joins TRBV5-1 to TRBJ2-7; 8 nucleotides match TRBD1. Germline CDR1 and CDR2: SGHRS and YFSETQ. The CDR3 is 13 residues long. The CDR3 region is CASTLTGAYEQYF. CDR3 coding DNA: TGCGCCAGCACCTTGACAGGGGCCTACGAGCAGTACTTC. Drawing the rest from reference TRBV5-1 and TRBJ2-7, the complete variable domain is KAGVTQTPRYLIKTRGQQVTLSCSPISGHRSVSWYQQTPGQGLQFLFEYFSETQRNKGNFPGRFSGRQFSNSRSEMNVSTLELGDSALYLCASTLTGAYEQYFGPGTRLTVT.

The chain joins TRBV14 to TRBJ2-3; D is perhaps TRBD2 (6 bases). The CDR3 is 14 residues long. Trimming cost V 2 bases and J 6 bases, with 12 bases left between them. CDR1 and CDR2 from the germline V gene are SGHDN and FVKESK. The CDR3 nucleotides read TGTGCCAGCAGCCAACTCGGGAGTAGCGATACGCAGTATTTT. Its protein is CASSQLGSSDTQYF.